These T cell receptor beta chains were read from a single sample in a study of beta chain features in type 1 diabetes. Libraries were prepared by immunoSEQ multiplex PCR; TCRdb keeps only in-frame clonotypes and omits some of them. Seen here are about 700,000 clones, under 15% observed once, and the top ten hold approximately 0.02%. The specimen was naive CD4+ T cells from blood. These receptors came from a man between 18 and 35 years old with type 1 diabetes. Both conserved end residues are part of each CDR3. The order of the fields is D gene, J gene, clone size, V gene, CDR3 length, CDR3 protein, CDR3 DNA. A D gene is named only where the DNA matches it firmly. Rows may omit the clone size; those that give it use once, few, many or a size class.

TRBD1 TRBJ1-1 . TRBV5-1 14 CASGDRDGLTEAFF TGCGCCAGCGGAGACAGGGACGGGCTCACTGAAGCTTTCTTT
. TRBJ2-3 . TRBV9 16 CASSVARRGYTDTQYF TGTGCCAGCAGCGTAGCTCGACGGGGATACACAGATACGCAGTATTTT
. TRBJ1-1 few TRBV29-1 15 CSVVSAGDPPTEAFF TGCAGCGTTGTGTCGGCAGGGGACCCCCCCACTGAAGCTTTCTTT
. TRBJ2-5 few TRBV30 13 CAWSIQGQETQYF TGTGCCTGGAGTATACAGGGCCAAGAGACCCAGTACTTC
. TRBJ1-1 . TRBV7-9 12 CASTLGGTEAFF TGTGCCAGCACCCTGGGGGGGACTGAAGCTTTCTTT
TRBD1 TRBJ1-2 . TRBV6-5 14 CASRDPDRAHGYTF TGTGCCAGCAGGGACCCCGACAGGGCCCATGGCTACACCTTC
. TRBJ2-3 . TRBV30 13 CAWRGAGSDTQYF TGTGCCTGGAGGGGGGCAGGGTCAGATACGCAGTATTTT
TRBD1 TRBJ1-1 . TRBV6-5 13 CASSGTGRTEAFF TGTGCCAGCAGTGGGACAGGCCGAACTGAAGCTTTCTTT
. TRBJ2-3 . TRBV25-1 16 CASSDLGPSNTDTQYF TGTGCCAGCAGTGACCTTGGACCGAGCAACACAGATACGCAGTATTTT
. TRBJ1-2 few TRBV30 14 CAWSVTGGSYGYTF TGTGCCTGGAGTGTAACAGGCGGTAGCTATGGCTACACCTTC
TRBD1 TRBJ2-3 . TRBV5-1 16 CASKTGTVSDTDTQYF TGCGCCAGCAAAACCGGGACAGTTTCTGATACAGATACGCAGTATTTT
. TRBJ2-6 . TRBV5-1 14 CASSLSGGANVLTF TGCGCCAGCAGCTTATCAGGTGGGGCCAACGTCCTGACTTTC
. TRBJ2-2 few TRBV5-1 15 CASSFLDLSTGELFF TGCGCCAGCAGCTTCTTGGATTTGAGCACCGGGGAGCTGTTTTTT
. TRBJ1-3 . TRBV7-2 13 CASSFAGGNTIYF TGTGCCAGCAGCTTCGCAGGTGGAAACACCATATATTTT
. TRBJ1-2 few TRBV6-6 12 CASSMGAYGYTF TGTGCCAGCAGCATGGGGGCCTATGGCTACACCTTC
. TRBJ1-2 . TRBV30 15 CAWTPLTSYPVAYTF TGTGCCTGGACCCCTCTAACCTCCTACCCGGTGGCCTACACCTTC
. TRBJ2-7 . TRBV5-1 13 CASSPEGAYEQYF TGCGCCAGCAGTCCCGAGGGGGCCTACGAGCAGTACTTC
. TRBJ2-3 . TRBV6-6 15 CASRLAGASTDTQYF TGTGCCAGCAGGTTGGCGGGGGCCTCCACAGATACGCAGTATTTT
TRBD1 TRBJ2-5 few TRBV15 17 CATSRDPGTGGSETQYF TGTGCCACCAGCAGAGACCCCGGCACAGGGGGCTCAGAGACCCAGTACTTC
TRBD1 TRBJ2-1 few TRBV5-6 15 CASCPRDRGNNEQFF TGTGCCAGCTGCCCCCGGGACAGGGGCAACAATGAGCAGTTCTTC
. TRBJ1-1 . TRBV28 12 CASSPEDTEAFF TGTGCCAGCAGCCCAGAGGACACTGAAGCTTTCTTT
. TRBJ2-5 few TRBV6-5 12 CASSLTGETQYF TGTGCCAGCAGTCTCACGGGGGAGACCCAGTACTTC
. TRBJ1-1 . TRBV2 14 CASSALRTDAEAFF TGTGCCAGCAGTGCCCTACGGACGGACGCTGAAGCTTTCTTT
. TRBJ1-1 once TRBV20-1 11 CSGGPGSEAFF TGCAGTGGAGGGCCGGGAAGTGAAGCTTTCTTT
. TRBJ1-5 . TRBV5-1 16 CASSLSAAGGSEPQHF TGCGCCAGCAGCTTGTCGGCAGCGGGAGGCTCGGAGCCCCAGCATTTT
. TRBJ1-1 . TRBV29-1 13 CSALSSGFTEAFF TGCAGCGCACTGTCGTCTGGGTTCACTGAAGCTTTCTTT
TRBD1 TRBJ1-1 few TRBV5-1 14 CASSFRDSNTEAFF TGCGCCAGCAGCTTCCGGGACAGTAACACTGAAGCTTTCTTT
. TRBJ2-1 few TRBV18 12 CASSPPGDEQFF TGTGCCAGCTCACCACCTGGAGATGAGCAGTTCTTC
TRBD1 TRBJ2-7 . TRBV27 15 CASSSGQANSYEQYF TGTGCCAGCAGTTCCGGACAGGCGAACTCCTACGAGCAGTACTTC
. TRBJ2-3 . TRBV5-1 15 CASSSLGQSTDTQYF TGCGCCAGCAGCTCGTTAGGACAGAGCACAGATACGCAGTATTTT
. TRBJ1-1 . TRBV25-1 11 CASSEFTEAFF TGTGCCAGCAGTGAATTTACTGAAGCTTTCTTT
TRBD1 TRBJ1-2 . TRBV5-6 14 CASSFDQGASGYTF TGTGCCAGCAGCTTTGACCAGGGGGCCAGTGGCTACACCTTC